This T cell receptor beta chain comes out of a study of spatial heterogeneity in lung cancer. CDR3 length: 15 residues. V dropped 2 bases and J dropped 4 bases, with 14 bases sitting between them. Germline loops: CDR1 SGHTA, CDR2 FQGNSA. MiXCR, run by TCRdb on the 5' RACE reads, gives a single entry per CDR3 protein. The table has about 45,000 distinct CDR3 sequences, over 9.5% seen once. Time point given: sample taken at primary tumor resection. Sequencing covered unsorted whole RNA taken from tumor, nontumor lung or frozen PBMC. The TCR sequence derives from a female donor with early-stage non-small cell lung cancer. The material was PBMCs, obtained at surgery. The V call is TRBV7-2, the J call TRBJ2-5; D not resolved. The CDR3 loop is CASSLLLVGGETQYF. CDR3 sequence (DNA): TGTGCCAGCAGCTTATTGTTAGTGGGTGGAGAGACCCAGTACTTC.